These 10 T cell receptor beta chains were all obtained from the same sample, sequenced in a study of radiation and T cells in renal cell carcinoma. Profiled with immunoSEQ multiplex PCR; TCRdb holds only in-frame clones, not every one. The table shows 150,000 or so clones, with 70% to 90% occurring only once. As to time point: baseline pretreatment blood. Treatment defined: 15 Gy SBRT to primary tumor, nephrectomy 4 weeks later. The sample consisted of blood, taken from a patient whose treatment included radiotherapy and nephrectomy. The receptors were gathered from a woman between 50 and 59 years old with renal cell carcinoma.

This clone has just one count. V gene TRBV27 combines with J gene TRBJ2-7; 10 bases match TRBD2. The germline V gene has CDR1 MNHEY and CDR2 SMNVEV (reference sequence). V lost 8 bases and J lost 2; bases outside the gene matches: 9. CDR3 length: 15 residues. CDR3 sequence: CASSPLSGGTYEQYF. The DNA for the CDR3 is TGTGCCAGCTCACCTCTTAGCGGGGGGACCTACGAGCAGTACTTC.

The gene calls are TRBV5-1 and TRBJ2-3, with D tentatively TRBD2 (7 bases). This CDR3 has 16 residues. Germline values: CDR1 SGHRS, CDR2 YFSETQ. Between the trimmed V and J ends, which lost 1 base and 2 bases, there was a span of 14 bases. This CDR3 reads CASSLRGGVVTDTQYF. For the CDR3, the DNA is TGCGCCAGCAGCTTGAGGGGGGGAGTGGTCACAGATACGCAGTATTTT.

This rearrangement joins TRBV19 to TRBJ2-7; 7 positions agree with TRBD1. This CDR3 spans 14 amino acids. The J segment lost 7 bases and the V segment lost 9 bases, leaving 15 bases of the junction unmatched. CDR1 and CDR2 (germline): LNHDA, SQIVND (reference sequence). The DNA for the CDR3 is TGTGCCAGCGCCGAATTCGGTAAGGGGGCGGAGCAGTACTTC. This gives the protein CASAEFGKGAEQYF.

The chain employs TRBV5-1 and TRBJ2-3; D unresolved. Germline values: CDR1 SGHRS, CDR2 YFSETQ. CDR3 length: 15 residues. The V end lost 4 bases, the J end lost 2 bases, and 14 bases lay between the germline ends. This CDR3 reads CASSPLRPYTDTQYF. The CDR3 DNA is TGCGCCAGCAGCCCCCTCCGCCCATACACAGATACGCAGTATTTT.

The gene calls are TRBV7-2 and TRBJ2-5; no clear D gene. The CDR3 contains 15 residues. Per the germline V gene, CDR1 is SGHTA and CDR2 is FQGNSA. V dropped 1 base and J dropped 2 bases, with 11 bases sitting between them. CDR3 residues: CASSLVDYKQETQYF. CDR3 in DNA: TGTGCCAGCAGCTTAGTAGATTACAAACAAGAGACCCAGTACTTC. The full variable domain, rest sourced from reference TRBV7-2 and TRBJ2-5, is GAGVSQSPSNKVTEKGKDVELRCDPISGHTALYWYRQSLGQGLEFLIYFQGNSAPDKSGLPSDRFSAERTGGSVSTLTIQRTQQEDSAVYLCASSLVDYKQETQYFGPGTRLLVL.

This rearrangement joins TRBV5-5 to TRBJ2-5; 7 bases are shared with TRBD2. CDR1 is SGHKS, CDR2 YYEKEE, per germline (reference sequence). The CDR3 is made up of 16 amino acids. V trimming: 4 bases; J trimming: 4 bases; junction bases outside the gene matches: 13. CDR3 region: CASSPRDYNVGETQYF. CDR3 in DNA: TGTGCCAGCAGCCCCCGGGACTACAATGTCGGAGAGACCCAGTACTTC.

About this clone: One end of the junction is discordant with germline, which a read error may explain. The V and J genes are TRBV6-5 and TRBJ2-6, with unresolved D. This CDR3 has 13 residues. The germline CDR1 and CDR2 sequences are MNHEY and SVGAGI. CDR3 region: CAGSYSGANVLTF. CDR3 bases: TGTGCCGGCAGTTACTCTGGGGCCAACGTCCTGACTTTC.

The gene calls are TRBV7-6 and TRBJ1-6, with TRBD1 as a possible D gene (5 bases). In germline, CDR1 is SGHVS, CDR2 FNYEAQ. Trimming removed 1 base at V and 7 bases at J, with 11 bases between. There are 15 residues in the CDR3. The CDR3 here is CASSLVQGVNSPLHF. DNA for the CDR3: TGTGCCAGCAGCTTAGTGCAGGGCGTCAATTCACCCCTCCACTTT.

CDR3 loop: CASKGGGELQPQHF. CDR3 coding DNA: TGCGCCAGCAAAGGGGGGGGCGAACTTCAGCCCCAGCATTTT. This rearrangement joins TRBV10-2 to TRBJ1-5; D perhaps matches TRBD1 (6 bases). With 7 bases removed from V and 6 bases from J, the gap between germline ends came to 16 bases. CDR1 is WSHSY, CDR2 SAAADI, per germline. The CDR3 length is 14 residues.

The CDR3 sequence: CASSLGQGNGYTF. Here the CDR3 DNA reads TGTGCCAGCAGCCTGGGACAGGGAAATGGCTACACCTTC. This chain uses TRBV6-6 with TRBJ1-2, with TRBD1 matching 9 bases. The ends lost 6 bases at V and 6 bases at J; junction bases unmatched: 5. Germline lookup yields CDR1 MNHNY and CDR2 SVGAGI (reference sequence). CDR3 length: 13 amino acids.